This entry describes one T cell receptor beta chain. This sample was taken from a study of blood T cell repertoires in COVID-19. Whole-study context: Whether acute or convalescent, the COVID-19 samples came from the United States, Italy and Spain. Sources were T cells, B-cell-depleted T cells, or PBMCs; the material itself was cDNA or gDNA.

This CDR3 has 13 amino acids. V lost 7 bases and J lost 1, with 10 bases in between. The germline CDR1 and CDR2 sequences are WNHNN and SYGVQD (reference sequence). Per the authors' pipeline: From reference gene primer amplification, estimates of nucleated cell counts were derived. TCRdb's table, derived via immunoSEQ multiplex PCR, lists solely in-frame clones and lacks some. V, J and clone size are those of that table, while D and trimming were read from the DNA. The table records roughly 70,000 clones, more than 85% of them present only once. Sequencing was performed on peripheral blood. The rearrangement uses TRBV10-1 and TRBJ1-1; no firm D call. The clonotype originates from a human donor with active COVID-19. The donor label of this sample is uncertain. The CDR3 region is CASKMRENTEAFF. CDR3 in DNA: TGCGCCAGCAAAATGCGGGAGAACACTGAAGCTTTCTTT.